A single sample gave rise to the 21 T cell receptor beta chains below, sequenced in a study of blood T cell repertoires in COVID-19. Some clones are missing from TCRdb's copy, which holds only in-frame ones; the method was immunoSEQ multiplex PCR. In the table there are approximately 46,000 clones, approximately 87% of which are singletons. Sequencing was carried out using peripheral blood. The origin of the receptors is a human donor in a cohort sampled during active COVID-19.

V usage is TRBV4-2 and J usage is TRBJ2-2, with TRBD2 matching over 9 bases. This CDR3 region has 18 residues. Unmatched junction bases numbered 5, after V lost 0 bases and J lost 0 bases. Germline CDR1 and CDR2: LGHNA and YNFKEQ. In nucleotides, the CDR3 is TGTGCCAGCAGCCAAGACCCGGCGGGGGGGACGAACACCGGGGAGCTGTTTTTT. Its translation: CASSQDPAGGTNTGELFF.

This chain uses TRBV7-6 with TRBJ2-2, with D possibly matching TRBD1 (5 bases). The CDR3 runs to 14 residues. The V gene lost 5 bases and the J gene lost 5 bases, with 12 bases spanning the gap. Germline lookup yields CDR1 SGHVS and CDR2 FNYEAQ. This CDR3 reads CASSPLGVTGELFF. The CDR3 nucleotides are TGTGCCAGCAGCCCATTAGGGGTTACCGGGGAGCTGTTTTTT.

The chain joins TRBV28 to TRBJ1-5; 7 bases match TRBD1. This CDR3 spans 17 amino acids. V was pared by 6 bases and J by 0 bases, with 11 bases of the junction left unmatched. Germline V CDR1 and CDR2: MDHEN, SYDVKM. The CDR3 region has the DNA TGTGCCAGCAGGAAAGAACAGGGGCCGAATAGCAATCAGCCCCAGCATTTT. This encodes CASRKEQGPNSNQPQHF.

V and J are TRBV27 and TRBJ2-6; 7 nucleotides line up with TRBD1. With V trimmed by 5 bases and J by 0 bases, 7 bases remained unmatched. Per germline, CDR1 MNHEY and CDR2 SMNVEV (reference sequence). The CDR3 consists of 17 residues. CDR3 nucleotides: TGTGCCAGCAGTCTGGACAGGTTAAGCTCTGGGGCCAACGTCCTGACTTTC. As protein: CASSLDRLSSGANVLTF.

The table lists this clone with a count of one. The chain combines TRBV6-2 or TRBV6-3 with TRBJ2-2; no clear D gene. Germline CDR1 MNHEY, CDR2 SVGEGT. The CDR3 is 15 amino acids. Trimming took 2 bases from V and 4 from J, leaving 11 bases between them. The CDR3 sequence is CASSYEPSGTGELFF. In DNA form, the CDR3 reads TGTGCCAGCAGTTACGAACCTTCGGGCACCGGGGAGCTGTTTTTT.

The sample holds a few counts of this clone. J is TRBJ2-1 and V is TRBV2, with D possibly TRBD2 on 5 matching bases. CDR1 is SNHLY and CDR2 is FYNNEI in the germline V gene. This CDR3 has 14 residues. Trimming left V 9 bases short and J 1 base short, with 13 bases between. In nucleotides, the CDR3 is TGTGCCAGACGAACTAGTAAGTCCTACAATGAGCAGTTCTTC. Translating gives CARRTSKSYNEQFF.

This clone was picked up a small number of times. The chain employs TRBV7-2 and TRBJ2-7; a weak D match, TRBD1 (6 bases). The CDR3 sequence is 16 residues long. Germline CDR1 and CDR2: SGHTA and FQGNSA. Trimming cost V 1 base and J 3 bases, with 16 bases left between them. CDR3 nucleotide sequence: TGTGCCAGCAGCTTAGAGGCAGGGGTAGGGGTCTACGAGCAGTACTTC. Its translation: CASSLEAGVGVYEQYF.

J is TRBJ1-3 and V is TRBV4-1; D uncertain. Trimming took off 1 base at V and 0 bases at J, with 13 bases between the two ends. The CDR3 totals 17 residues. Germline loops: CDR1 MGHRA, CDR2 YSYEKL. CDR3 sequence: CASSQGHILDSGNTIYF. DNA of the CDR3: TGCGCCAGCAGCCAAGGACATATTCTGGACTCTGGAAACACCATATATTTT.

The DNA for the CDR3 is TGTGCCAGCAGCTTAACCGGGTCTGGGGAGCAGTACTTC. Translating it yields CASSLTGSGEQYF. The rearrangement joins TRBV7-3 to TRBJ2-7; no definite D call. V lost 0 bases, J lost 7 bases, and 10 bases lay in between. The length of the CDR3 is 13 residues. Germline CDR1 SGHTA, CDR2 FQGTGA.

The chain uses TRBV6-2 or TRBV6-3 and TRBJ1-1; 8 nucleotides match TRBD1. The CDR3 sequence is 14 residues long. V lost 4 bases and J lost 1; bases outside the gene matches: 2. Germline loops: CDR1 MNHEY, CDR2 SVGEGT. The CDR3 region has the DNA TGTGCCAGCAGTTTTGACAGGGGGAACACTGAAGCTTTCTTT. The encoded protein is CASSFDRGNTEAFF.

This clone has more than one count but fewer than ten. The rearrangement joins TRBV7-2 to TRBJ2-7; D is possibly TRBD1 (5 bases). Per germline, CDR1 SGHTA and CDR2 FQGNSA. V was shortened by 5 bases and J by 5 bases, with 13 bases between the two germline ends. The length of the CDR3 is 13 residues. CDR3 sequence: CASSPSAGHEQYF. The CDR3 nucleotides are TGTGCCAGCAGCCCCTCTGCAGGGCACGAGCAGTACTTC.

The gene calls are TRBV15 and TRBJ2-5; 11 nucleotides line up with TRBD2. The V segment lost 6 bases and the J segment 6 bases; nucleotides outside the gene matches: 6. In germline, CDR1 is LNHNV, CDR2 YYDKDF (reference sequence). This CDR3 is 14 amino acids long. The CDR3 region is CATSSGGAVKTQYF. DNA of the CDR3: TGTGCCACCAGTAGCGGGGGGGCGGTAAAGACCCAGTACTTC. Full variable domain (remainder filled in from reference TRBV15 and TRBJ2-5): DAMVIQNPRYQVTQFGKPVTLSCSQTLNHNVMYWYQQKSSQAPKLLFHYYDKDFNNEADTPDNFQSRRPNTSFCFLDIRSPGLGDTAMYLCATSSGGAVKTQYFGPGTRLLVL.

The chain links TRBV7-2 to TRBJ2-7; 11 nucleotides match TRBD2. The germline gives CDR1 SGHTA, CDR2 FQGNSA. This CDR3 contains 15 residues. The junction had 3 bases not matched to a gene; V was cut back by 0 bases and J by 5 bases. CDR3 DNA sequence: TGTGCCAGCAGCTTAGCTAGCGGGGGGGCCGACGAGCAGTACTTC. Its protein product is CASSLASGGADEQYF.

CDR3 residues: CASSLMGQDHYGYTF. The CDR3 bases are TGTGCCAGCAGCCTAATGGGACAGGACCACTATGGCTACACCTTC. The rearrangement uses TRBV14 and TRBJ1-2; TRBD1 aligns across 8 bases. The CDR3 consists of 15 residues. V trimming: 4 bases; J trimming: 3 bases; junction bases outside the gene matches: 7. Germline CDR1 and CDR2: SGHDN and FVKESK.

There are many counts of this clone. V and J are TRBV6-6 and TRBJ1-1, with unresolved D. CDR3 length: 12 amino acids. From germline, CDR1 is MNHNY and CDR2 SVGAGI (reference sequence). The V end lost 2 bases, the J end lost 8 bases, and 9 bases lay between the germline ends. In nucleotides, the CDR3 is TGTGCCAGCAGTTACGATTCAGAAGAAGCTTTCTTT. It translates to CASSYDSEEAFF.

The rearrangement joins TRBV5-1 to TRBJ2-7, with 7 bases that match TRBD1. Trimming cost V 0 bases and J 3 bases; bases outside gene matches: 0. This CDR3 region has 13 residues. Germline values: CDR1 SGHRS, CDR2 YFSETQ. The CDR3 reads CASSLGTGYEQYF. In DNA form, the CDR3 reads TGCGCCAGCAGCTTGGGGACAGGCTACGAGCAGTACTTC.

The genes are TRBV9 and TRBJ1-2, with a possible D match to TRBD1 (5 bases). The CDR3 length is 12 residues. V lost 0 bases and J lost 6, with 6 bases in between. The germline V gene encodes CDR1 SGDLS and CDR2 YYNGEE. CDR3 in DNA: TGTGCCAGCAGCGTAGAGGGGCATGGCTACACCTTC. It encodes CASSVEGHGYTF. Supplemented by reference TRBV9 and TRBJ1-2, the full variable domain reads DSGVTQTPKHLITATGQRVTLRCSPRSGDLSVYWYQQSLDQGLQFLIQYYNGEERAKGNILERFSAQQFPDLHSELNLSSLELGDSALYFCASSVEGHGYTFGSGTRLTVV.

The CDR3, as DNA: TGTGCCAGCAGTTTCGGGTTTTCTGATGAAAAACTGTTTTTT. This encodes CASSFGFSDEKLFF. The rearrangement uses TRBV5-5 and TRBJ1-4, with no clear D. In germline, CDR1 is SGHKS, CDR2 YYEKEE (reference sequence). Trimming pared 5 bases from V and 6 bases from J, leaving 14 bases between. CDR3 length: 14 residues.

This clone was counted a few times. V gene TRBV7-2 combines with J gene TRBJ1-5, with D possibly matching TRBD1 (6 bases). The CDR3 consists of 15 residues. CDR1 and CDR2 (germline): SGHTA, FQGNSA. The V gene lost 1 base and the J gene lost 3 bases, with 10 bases spanning the gap. The CDR3, as DNA: TGTGCCAGCAGCTTAGGAACAGGGACCAATCAGCCCCAGCATTTT. Its protein product is CASSLGTGTNQPQHF.

The rearrangement uses TRBV12-3 or TRBV12-4 and TRBJ2-3; D is undetermined. CDR3 length: 13 residues. V was cut by 0 bases and J by 6 bases, with 7 bases left in between. The CDR3 sequence is CASSLAQADTQYF. The CDR3 coding sequence is TGTGCCAGCAGTTTAGCGCAGGCGGATACGCAGTATTTT.

The rearrangement links TRBV7-2 to TRBJ2-4; unclear D gene. The CDR3 contains 15 residues. In germline, CDR1 is SGHTA, CDR2 FQGNSA. V shed 1 base and J shed 0 bases, with 7 bases lying between them. The CDR3 bases are TGTGCCAGCAGCTTAGTAACGGTAGCCAAAAACATTCAGTACTTC. Its translation is CASSLVTVAKNIQYF. The variable domain in full, completed from reference TRBV7-2 and TRBJ2-4, reads GAGVSQSPSNKVTEKGKDVELRCDPISGHTALYWYRQSLGQGLEFLIYFQGNSAPDKSGLPSDRFSAERTGGSVSTLTIQRTQQEDSAVYLCASSLVTVAKNIQYFGAGTRLSVL.